The 24 T cell receptor beta chains below come from one sample, sequenced in a study of blood T cell repertoires in COVID-19. TCRdb's table, derived via immunoSEQ multiplex PCR, lists solely in-frame clones and lacks some. The sample has fewer than 700,000 clones, roughly nine tenths seen once. Sequenced sample: peripheral blood. These receptors originate from a woman aged 45-65 years with COVID-19, enrolled during active disease.

The chain combines TRBV11-2 with TRBJ2-7, with a weak D call TRBD2 (6 bases). The CDR3 is 14 residues long. Trimming took 5 bases from V and 7 from J, leaving 18 bases between them. CDR1 is SGHAT and CDR2 is FQNNGV in the germline V gene. As DNA, the CDR3 is TGTGCCAGCAGCCCTATGGGGGGTGGTTGGGAGCAGTACTTC. It yields the protein CASSPMGGGWEQYF. Full variable domain (outside the CDR3, taken from reference TRBV11-2 and TRBJ2-7): EAGVAQSPRYKIIEKRQSVAFWCNPISGHATLYWYQQILGQGPKLLIQFQNNGVVDDSQLPKDRFSAERLKGVDSTLKIQPAKLEDSAVYLCASSPMGGGWEQYFGPGTRLTVT.

V is TRBV19 and J is TRBJ1-1, with 8 nucleotides matching TRBD1. The trim removed 5 bases at V and 5 bases at J, leaving 10 bases unmatched. Germline V gene sequence: CDR1 LNHDA, CDR2 SQIVND (reference sequence). CDR3 length: 15 amino acids. CDR3 nucleotides: TGTGCCAGTAGTCGGACAGGGATTTTGGGGACTGAAGCTTTCTTT. It translates to CASSRTGILGTEAFF.

The rearrangement joins TRBV29-1 to TRBJ1-1, with TRBD1 matching over 10 bases. V gave up 4 bases and J gave up 5 bases; unmatched junction bases: 13. From germline, CDR1 is SQVTM and CDR2 ANQGSEA. There are 16 residues in the CDR3. CDR3 residues: CSVGIVRTGGRTEAFF. The CDR3 DNA follows: TGCAGCGTTGGAATAGTGCGGACAGGGGGAAGGACTGAAGCTTTCTTT. Using reference TRBV29-1 and TRBJ1-1 for the parts outside the CDR3, the full variable domain is SAVISQKPSRDICQRGTSLTIQCQVDSQVTMMFWYRQQPGQSLTLIATANQGSEATYESGFVIDKFPISRPNLTFSTLTVSNMSPEDSSIYLCSVGIVRTGGRTEAFFGQGTRLTVV.

V is TRBV5-1 and J is TRBJ1-2, with 7 positions matching TRBD1. The CDR3 totals 16 residues. Trimming at V came to 7 bases and at J to 5 bases, leaving 17 bases not matched to a gene. Germline CDR1 and CDR2: SGHRS and YFSETQ. DNA of the CDR3: TGCGCCAGCCGATCACCTGACAGGGCGGGTCCGTATGGCTACACCTTC. This gives the protein CASRSPDRAGPYGYTF. The full variable domain, in which reference TRBV5-1 and TRBJ1-2 provide the parts outside the CDR3, is KAGVTQTPRYLIKTRGQQVTLSCSPISGHRSVSWYQQTPGQGLQFLFEYFSETQRNKGNFPGRFSGRQFSNSRSEMNVSTLELGDSALYLCASRSPDRAGPYGYTFGSGTRLTVV.

The chain employs TRBV6-5 and TRBJ1-6; D remains unclear. V was clipped by 7 bases and J by 8 bases, with 12 bases between them. CDR3 length equals 13 residues. The germline gives CDR1 MNHEY, CDR2 SVGAGI. Here the CDR3 reads CASMRVLDSPLHF. In DNA form, the CDR3 reads TGTGCCAGCATGCGGGTCCTCGATTCACCCCTCCACTTT.

The rearrangement uses TRBV5-1 and TRBJ2-1, with a tentative D call TRBD1 (6 bases). Germline CDR1 and CDR2: SGHRS and YFSETQ. The CDR3 has 14 amino acids. V was trimmed by 4 bases and J by 4 bases, leaving 12 bases between them. The DNA for the CDR3 is TGCGCCAGCAGCCTCCGGGACACTTACAATGAGCAGTTCTTC. Translated, it gives CASSLRDTYNEQFF.

CDR3: CASSPKGAPNQPQHF. Written as DNA, the CDR3 is TGTGCCAGCTCACCTAAGGGAGCGCCAAATCAGCCCCAGCATTTT. The chain employs TRBV18 and TRBJ1-5, with D unclear. With 3 bases removed from V and 4 bases from J, the gap between germline ends came to 13 bases. CDR3 length: 15 amino acids. Germline V CDR1 and CDR2: KGHSH, LQKENI.

CDR3 nucleotide sequence: TGTGCCAGCAGCCGACAGGTCCTTGGGGGTGGAGAGACCCAGTACTTC. As protein: CASSRQVLGGGETQYF. The chain joins TRBV2 to TRBJ2-5; TRBD1 might be the D (6 bases). From germline, CDR1 is SNHLY and CDR2 FYNNEI. Trimming left V 6 bases short and J 4 bases short, with 21 bases between. There are 16 residues in the CDR3.

The chain couples TRBV19 to TRBJ1-2, with a weak D call TRBD1 (6 bases). This CDR3 comprises 15 residues. The V gene lost 4 bases and the J gene lost 2 bases, with 14 bases spanning the gap. The V gene's germline CDR1 is LNHDA and CDR2 SQIVND (reference sequence). CDR3 nucleotides: TGTGCCAGTAGTAGTTGGGCAGACAGGAACTATGGCTACACCTTC. Protein sequence: CASSSWADRNYGYTF.

The chain employs TRBV19 and TRBJ2-3, with 10 bases lining up with TRBD1. Germline trimming cut 1 base from V and 0 bases from J; bases unmatched to any gene: 10. Germline V gene lookup returns CDR1 LNHDA and CDR2 SQIVND (reference sequence). The CDR3 length is 19 residues. CDR3 region: CASSIATGGEWGSTDTQYF. CDR3 bases: TGTGCCAGTAGTATAGCGACAGGGGGCGAATGGGGGAGCACAGATACGCAGTATTTT.

The V call is TRBV29-1, the J call TRBJ1-5, with TRBD1 matching over 9 bases. The CDR3 is 15 amino acids. Germline CDR1 SQVTM, CDR2 ANQGSEA. J lost 6 bases, V lost 3 bases, and 9 bases had no gene match. The DNA for the CDR3 is TGCAGCGTTGACCCCTCTACAGGGGGCCCTCAGCCCCAGCATTTT. Its protein product is CSVDPSTGGPQPQHF.

This clone appeared once. J is TRBJ2-7 and V is TRBV11-1; TRBD1 aligns across 12 bases. Germline V gene sequence: CDR1 SGHAT, CDR2 FQDESV (reference sequence). The CDR3 is 15 amino acids. The V gene end was trimmed by 5 bases and the J gene end by 3 bases; junction bases not matched to a gene: 5. The CDR3: CASSRDRGRFYEQYF. The CDR3 nucleotides are TGTGCCAGCAGCCGGGACAGGGGGCGATTCTACGAGCAGTACTTC.

This clone was counted between two and nine times. This rearrangement joins TRBV6-5 to TRBJ2-1; D may be TRBD2 (6 bases). Trimming cost V 0 bases and J 10 bases, with 10 bases left between them. This CDR3 spans 13 amino acids. Germline CDR1 MNHEY, CDR2 SVGAGI. CDR3 amino acids: CASSYSLGGEQFF. The CDR3 nucleotides read TGTGCCAGCAGTTACTCCCTCGGGGGAGAGCAGTTCTTC.

The genes are TRBV11-2 and TRBJ2-1; 7 nucleotides align to TRBD1. The CDR3 is 16 amino acids. V dropped 0 bases and J dropped 9; count of bases not matched to a gene: 11. The germline CDR1 and CDR2 sequences are SGHAT and FQNNGV. The DNA for the CDR3 is TGTGCCAGCAGCTTAGATGTGAAGGGGGCCCCTGGTGAGCAGTTCTTC. As protein: CASSLDVKGAPGEQFF.

This rearrangement joins TRBV30 to TRBJ1-3; TRBD1 is a possible D gene (5 bases). The V and J ends lost 0 bases and 4 bases respectively, with 10 bases between them. Germline assignment: CDR1 GTSNPN and CDR2 SVGIG (reference sequence). The CDR3 runs 14 residues. The CDR3: CAWSVQGSGNTIYF. CDR3 DNA sequence: TGTGCCTGGAGTGTCCAGGGCTCCGGAAACACCATATATTTT.

Only a few counts were recorded for this clone. The gene calls are TRBV9 and TRBJ1-1; 7 bases match TRBD1. The CDR3 spans 15 residues. J lost 5 bases, V lost 2 bases, and 9 bases had no gene match. Germline V gene sequence: CDR1 SGDLS, CDR2 YYNGEE. DNA for the CDR3: TGTGCCAGCAGCGTGGGGGTAGGGGGCCGGACTGAAGCTTTCTTT. Translating it yields CASSVGVGGRTEAFF.

CDR3 nucleotide sequence: TGTGCCAGCTCACCAACGGGACAGGGAGGCACTGAAGCTTTCTTT. This translates into CASSPTGQGGTEAFF. V usage is TRBV18 and J usage is TRBJ1-1, with TRBD1 matching over 9 bases. V was pared by 2 bases and J by 4 bases, with 5 bases of the junction left unmatched. Germline V gene data show CDR1 as KGHSH and CDR2 as LQKENI. The CDR3 sequence is 15 residues long.

The count of this clone is one. The V call is TRBV2, the J call TRBJ2-1; 12 bases line up with TRBD1. The CDR3 has 15 residues. Losses at the gene ends were 4 bases for V and 8 bases for J; bases not matched to a gene: 6. CDR1 SNHLY and CDR2 FYNNEI come from the germline V gene. CDR3 sequence (DNA): TGTGCCAGCAGTGGCCCCGGGACAGGGGGCGATGAGCAGTTCTTC. As protein: CASSGPGTGGDEQFF.

The chain carries TRBV9 and TRBJ1-1; no reliable D call. This CDR3 region has 14 residues. V was clipped by 0 bases and J by 10 bases, with 16 bases between them. Germline V gene data show CDR1 as SGDLS and CDR2 as YYNGEE. The CDR3 reads CASSVAADGLRAFF. CDR3 in DNA: TGTGCCAGCAGCGTAGCCGCGGATGGCCTGCGAGCTTTCTTT.

V is TRBV19 and J is TRBJ2-7; D unresolved. The V end lost 1 base, the J end lost 4 bases, and 8 bases lay between the germline ends. The CDR3 runs to 13 residues. Germline V CDR1 and CDR2: LNHDA, SQIVND (reference sequence). DNA for the CDR3: TGTGCCAGTAGTATAGCGGTCCGGTACGAGCAGTACTTC. Its protein is CASSIAVRYEQYF.

There are a few counts of this clone. The J gene is TRBJ2-7, the V gene TRBV6-6, with D perhaps matching TRBD2 (6 bases). The V end lost 5 bases, the J end lost 3 bases, and 11 bases lay between the germline ends. This CDR3 has 13 amino acids. Per the germline V gene, CDR1 is MNHNY and CDR2 is SVGAGI (reference sequence). The CDR3, as DNA: TGTGCCAGCAGTGGCGGGGCTGACTACGAGCAGTACTTC. Its translation is CASSGGADYEQYF.

The chain carries TRBV18 and TRBJ2-5; 7 bases map to TRBD1. With 6 bases clipped from V and 6 bases from J, the junction kept 7 bases outside the gene matches. The CDR3 loop spans 13 amino acids. Germline V CDR1 and CDR2: KGHSH, LQKENI. The CDR3 protein is CASSHDRVKTQYF. The CDR3 region has the DNA TGTGCCAGCTCTCATGACAGGGTGAAGACCCAGTACTTC. The whole variable domain, remainder taken from reference TRBV18 and TRBJ2-5, is NAGVMQNPRHLVRRRGQEARLRCSPMKGHSHVYWYRQLPEEGLKFMVYLQKENIIDESGMPKERFSAEFPKEGPSILRIQQVVRGDSAAYFCASSHDRVKTQYFGPGTRLLVL.

Here the CDR3 DNA reads TGTGCCAGTAGTATAGTATTACAGGCCCACCCTTCCGGCTACACCTTC. It codes for CASSIVLQAHPSGYTF. The chain joins TRBV19 to TRBJ1-2; weak D call: TRBD1 (5 bases). With 1 base removed from V and 8 bases from J, the gap between germline ends came to 20 bases. From germline, CDR1 is LNHDA and CDR2 SQIVND (reference sequence). This CDR3 is 16 amino acids long. Variable domain in full (rest from reference TRBV19 and TRBJ1-2): DGGITQSPKYLFRKEGQNVTLSCEQNLNHDAMYWYRQDPGQGLRLIYYSQIVNDFQKGDIAEGYSVSREKKESFPLTVTSAQKNPTAFYLCASSIVLQAHPSGYTFGSGTRLTVV.

This chain links TRBV5-1 with TRBJ1-1; TRBD1 agrees at 7 bases. CDR1 is SGHRS, CDR2 YFSETQ, per germline. V gave up 4 bases and J gave up 11 bases; unmatched junction bases: 14. This CDR3 is built from 14 residues. CDR3 in amino acids: CASSLDRLKGQAFF. The CDR3 DNA is TGCGCCAGCAGCCTTGACCGACTCAAGGGACAGGCTTTCTTT.